These T cell receptor beta chains were read from a single sample in a study of blood T cell repertoires in COVID-19. Produced via immunoSEQ multiplex PCR; TCRdb's table is partial and in-frame only. The sample includes 150,000 to 200,000 clones, roughly 88% of them seen just once. Material for sequencing was peripheral blood. The receptors were gathered from a woman in her twenties or thirties with acute or convalescent COVID-19. CDR3s include the opening cysteine and the closing phenylalanine or tryptophan. Fields, in order: CDR3 DNA, CDR3 protein, D gene, V gene, clone size, J gene. A D gene is named only where the DNA matches it firmly. Rows give clone size only sometimes, using once, few, many, or a class for an expanded clone.

TGTGCCACCAGCGGAGGTTCGAGATCCTACAATGAGCAGTTCTTC	CATSGGSRSYNEQFF	.	TRBV15	.	TRBJ2-1
TGCGCCAGCAGCTTGGGCTCGGCAGGCTATAATTCACCCCTCCACTTT	CASSLGSAGYNSPLHF	.	TRBV5-1	.	TRBJ1-6
TGCAGCGTCCAGGGGGCCCTCTCCTACGAGCAGTACTTC	CSVQGALSYEQYF	TRBD1	TRBV29-1	.	TRBJ2-7
TGTGCCAGCAGTCGACTAGCGGGAGTTGGAGAGCAGTTCTTC	CASSRLAGVGEQFF	TRBD2	TRBV28	.	TRBJ2-1
TGCGCCAGCAGGTCCTTAGCGGGGTCCTACAATGAGCAGTTCTTC	CASRSLAGSYNEQFF	TRBD2	TRBV5-1	.	TRBJ2-1
TGTGCCAGCAGTTTGGTGGCAAGTCCTGAAGCTTTCTTT	CASSLVASPEAFF	.	TRBV28	.	TRBJ1-1
TGTGCCACCAGCAGTAATGAGCGGGAGACCCAGTACTTC	CATSSNERETQYF	.	TRBV15	.	TRBJ2-5
TGTGCCAGCAGCTTCGGCAGGGCCAACTATGGCTACACCTTC	CASSFGRANYGYTF	.	TRBV11-2	.	TRBJ1-2
TGCGCCAGCAGCCAGACAGCTAACTATGGCTACACCTTC	CASSQTANYGYTF	.	TRBV4-1	once	TRBJ1-2
TGTGCCAGCAGCTTAGTCGACAGGGGAGACATTCAGTACTTC	CASSLVDRGDIQYF	TRBD1	TRBV11-2	.	TRBJ2-4
TGTGCTAGTCACAGGGGTTACACTGAAGCTTTCTTT	CASHRGYTEAFF	TRBD1	TRBV12-5	.	TRBJ1-1
TGTGCCAGCAGCTTAACAAATTCACCCCTCCACTTT	CASSLTNSPLHF	.	TRBV7-9	.	TRBJ1-6